A selection of T cell receptor beta chains follows, all from one sample in a study of technical replicates of blood from a few donors. The repertoire was sequenced with immunoSEQ multiplex PCR; TCRdb's copy has only in-frame clones and lacks some. This repertoire shows 55,000 to 85,000 clones, about 97% found once; its top ten account for more than 0.25%. The material sequenced was T cells isolated from PBMCs. These receptor sequences come from a human donor in good health. Both conserved end residues are part of each CDR3.

V gene	CDR3 length	J gene	CDR3 protein
TRBV19	12	TRBJ2-1	CASSPGGNEQFF
TRBV28	17	TRBJ2-2	CASSPLDRRSNTGELFF
TRBV6-5	13	TRBJ2-5	CASSYRHKETQYF
TRBV19	12	TRBJ1-1	CASSREATEAFF
TRBV28	14	TRBJ1-5	CASSWRARNQPQHF
TRBV2	13	TRBJ1-2	CASSVGQGYGYTF
TRBV27	15	TRBJ1-4	CASSFGLGAVEKLFF
TRBV6-6	15	TRBJ2-5	CASSYSTGGAETQYF
TRBV9	13	TRBJ2-5	CASSGTRQETQYF
TRBV11-2	19	TRBJ2-4	CASSLLLAGDDEDKNIQYF
TRBV6-5	15	TRBJ1-2	CASSSGTGRLYGYTF
TRBV2	11	TRBJ2-7	CASRSSYEQYF
TRBV5-1	15	TRBJ2-1	CASSLGLALVNEQFF
TRBV4-1	14	TRBJ2-1	CASSQALGDNEQFF
TRBV28	16	TRBJ2-7	CASSWGGREGNYEQYF
TRBV7-9	14	TRBJ1-4	CASSSMGGEEKLFF
TRBV18	16	TRBJ2-7	CASSPQNRGSSYEQYF
TRBV19	16	TRBJ1-5	CASSITGTASNQPQHF
TRBV7-9	14	TRBJ2-3	CASSLEGAADTQYF
TRBV7-2	16	TRBJ2-1	CASSVTGTGEYNEQFF
TRBV19	15	TRBJ2-7	CASSRGGINSYEQYF
TRBV11-2	14	TRBJ2-5	CASSSGEAPETQYF
TRBV5-1	14	TRBJ2-7	CASSPEGQYYEQYF
TRBV4-1	17	TRBJ2-7	CASSQGGGRAVDYEQYF
TRBV29-1	13	TRBJ2-7	CSVVRRDSYEQYF
TRBV13	15	TRBJ1-2	CASSLGQGENYGYTF
TRBV29-1	12	TRBJ2-2	CSVGGPGGELFF
TRBV10-3	16	TRBJ2-7	CAISAGWTGGSDEQYF
TRBV28	13	TRBJ1-1	CASSFTGKTEAFF
TRBV19	13	TRBJ1-1	CASSIPRTGEAFF
TRBV9	13	TRBJ2-7	CASSPSDLYEQYF
TRBV7-9	14	TRBJ2-7	CASSVGGGSYEQYF
TRBV13	14	TRBJ2-5	CASSLRGGQETQYF
TRBV28	16	TRBJ1-5	CASSPRQVLVDQPQHF
TRBV10-2	14	TRBJ1-2	CASSVSGAGYGYTF
TRBV5-1	12	TRBJ1-1	CASRLTGTEAFF
TRBV6-4	17	TRBJ2-7	CASSDFGTSGRLHEQYF
TRBV6-1	15	TRBJ1-2	CASRMDINPNYGYTF
TRBV6-1	15	TRBJ1-2	CASSERGRVQYGYTF